A selection of T cell receptor beta chains follows, all from one sample in a study of blood T cells in healthy people across ages. TCRdb reprocessed the 5' RACE reads with MiXCR, giving one entry per CDR3 protein. The table has 1.5 million to 2 million distinct CDR3 sequences, roughly 28% seen once. Material: blood. These receptors were taken from a woman aged 25 to 39 in good health. CDR3s include the opening cysteine and the closing phenylalanine or tryptophan. A D gene is named only where the DNA matches it firmly. The size entry is marked missing in some rows and otherwise reads once, few, many or a size class.

v_gene	j_gene	d_gene	abundance	CDR3aa	CDR3nt
TRBV20-1	TRBJ1-4	NA	few	CSARAGGHEKLFF	TGCAGTGCTAGAGCCGGGGGGCATGAAAAACTGTTTTTT
TRBV11-2	TRBJ2-1	NA	few	CASSIGGRYNEQFF	TGTGCCAGCAGCATAGGGGGACGTTACAATGAGCAGTTCTTC
TRBV7-2	TRBJ2-1	TRBD2	NA	CASSSRTSGSSEQFF	TGTGCCAGCAGTTCCCGGACTAGCGGGAGTTCTGAGCAGTTCTTC
TRBV9	TRBJ2-5	TRBD1	NA	CASSTGTAFLEQYF	TGTGCCAGCAGCACCGGGACAGCCTTCTTGGAGCAGTACTTC
TRBV21-1	TRBJ2-2	NA	NA	CASSIGEKTGVLGELFF	TGTGCCAGCAGCATCGGGGAGAAGACAGGGGTCCTCGGGGAGCTGTTTTTT
TRBV20-1	TRBJ2-7	NA	once	CSARNLVRPSYNEQYF	TGCAGTGCTAGAAACCTGGTGAGGCCCTCCTACAATGAGCAGTACTTC
TRBV5-1	TRBJ2-7	TRBD2	many	CASRFLAGKSYEQYF	TGCGCCAGCAGATTTCTAGCGGGGAAGTCCTACGAGCAGTACTTC
TRBV10-3	TRBJ1-1	NA	NA	CAISEWDLNTEAFF	TGTGCCATCAGTGAGTGGGACCTGAACACTGAAGCTTTCTTT
TRBV7-3	TRBJ2-7	NA	few	CASSFGPDYEQYF	TGTGCCAGCAGCTTCGGGCCGGACTACGAGCAGTACTTC
TRBV7-2	TRBJ2-1	NA	NA	CVSSRGVGINEQFF	TGTGTCAGCAGCCGGGGCGTAGGGATTAATGAGCAGTTCTTC
TRBV12-3/TRBV12-4	TRBJ1-4	TRBD1	NA	CASSGDRGKDGKLFF	TGTGCCAGCAGTGGGGACAGGGGGAAGGACGGAAAACTGTTTTTT
TRBV7-2	TRBJ2-3	NA	NA	CASRRRTDANTDTQYF	TGTGCCAGCAGACGTAGGACAGACGCAAACACAGATACGCAGTATTTT
TRBV14	TRBJ2-3	NA	NA	CASSRYTTDTQYF	TGTGCCAGCAGCCGGTACACCACAGATACGCAGTATTTT
TRBV9	TRBJ1-1	NA	NA	CASSPQTAIMNTEAFF	TGTGCCAGCAGCCCCCAGACTGCAATCATGAACACTGAAGCTTTCTTT
TRBV6-4	TRBJ2-3	NA	many	CASSEKTQYF	TGTGCCAGCAGCGAGAAGACGCAGTATTTT
TRBV18	TRBJ2-7	NA	NA	CASSPGVHRTYEQYF	TGTGCCAGCTCACCAGGGGTTCACAGGACCTACGAGCAGTACTTC
TRBV20-1	TRBJ1-2	NA	few	CSASPSGDTYGYTF	TGCAGTGCTAGTCCCTCAGGGGATACCTATGGCTACACCTTC
TRBV7-2	TRBJ2-7	TRBD2	NA	CASSSQAGRDYEQYF	TGTGCCAGCAGCTCCCAAGCGGGAAGGGACTACGAGCAGTACTTC
TRBV7-9	TRBJ2-7	NA	few	CASSLGAAPYEQYF	TGTGCCAGCAGTTTAGGGGCGGCCCCCTACGAGCAGTACTTC
TRBV5-1	TRBJ2-6	NA	NA	CASSLAAGADVLTF	TGCGCCAGCAGCTTGGCCGCGGGGGCCGACGTCCTGACTTTC
TRBV29-1	TRBJ2-3	TRBD2	few	CSVSTSSHTDTQYF	TGCAGCGTCTCGACTAGCAGTCACACAGATACGCAGTATTTT
TRBV5-1	TRBJ2-1	NA	once	CASSLESLSSYNEQFF	TGCGCCAGCAGCTTGGAGTCACTAAGCTCCTACAATGAGCAGTTCTTC
TRBV29-1	TRBJ2-1	TRBD2	NA	CSADSSGGFEQFF	TGCAGCGCCGACTCTAGCGGGGGTTTTGAGCAGTTCTTC
TRBV6-1	TRBJ2-4	NA	NA	CASSGSRGGIGYF	TGTGCCAGCAGTGGATCCAGGGGGGGAATAGGGTACTTC
TRBV7-7	TRBJ1-1	NA	few	CASSLEVDGTEAFF	TGTGCCAGCAGCTTAGAGGTAGATGGGACCGAAGCTTTCTTT
TRBV20-1	TRBJ2-3	TRBD2	NA	CSARAGGSSTDTQYF	TGCAGTGCTAGAGCGGGGGGATCTAGCACAGATACGCAGTATTTT
TRBV29-1	TRBJ2-4	NA	few	CSVNRDGKNIQYF	TGCAGCGTTAACAGGGACGGCAAAAACATTCAGTACTTC
TRBV7-9	TRBJ1-1	NA	NA	CASSLEIGHTEAFF	TGTGCCAGCAGCTTAGAGATCGGGCACACTGAAGCTTTCTTT
TRBV7-2	TRBJ2-3	NA	NA	CASSPGPPRDTQYF	TGTGCCAGCAGCCCAGGACCCCCGCGAGATACGCAGTATTTT
TRBV20-1	TRBJ2-3	NA	NA	CSASRSTTTTDTQYF	TGCAGTGCTAGTCGTAGTACAACTACCACAGATACGCAGTATTTT
TRBV12-3/TRBV12-4	TRBJ1-2	NA	many	CASSSSGDYGYTF	TGTGCCAGCAGTTCGTCAGGGGACTATGGCTACACCTTC
TRBV6-2/TRBV6-3	TRBJ2-4	NA	NA	CGSRSGTRIENIQYF	TGTGGCAGCAGGTCTGGCACTAGGATCGAAAACATTCAGTACTTC
TRBV3-1	TRBJ2-5	NA	many	CASSPSGATETQYF	TGTGCCAGCAGTCCCTCGGGGGCCACGGAGACCCAGTACTTC
TRBV6-1	TRBJ2-1	TRBD2	many	CASSELAGRGNEQFF	TGTGCCAGCAGTGAACTAGCGGGTCGGGGCAATGAGCAGTTCTTC
TRBV4-1	TRBJ1-5	TRBD1	NA	CASSQPEGTGGRQPQHF	TGCGCCAGCAGCCAACCCGAAGGAACAGGGGGACGTCAGCCCCAGCATTTT
TRBV5-1	TRBJ1-1	NA	few	CASSYYGGSVPEAFF	TGCGCCAGCAGCTACTACGGGGGGTCGGTACCTGAAGCTTTCTTT
TRBV28	TRBJ2-7	NA	many	CASSSGTHEQYF	TGTGCCAGCAGTTCCGGGACTCACGAGCAGTACTTC
TRBV28	TRBJ1-2	NA	NA	CASTGGFYGYTF	TGTGCCAGCACGGGGGGGTTCTATGGCTACACCTTC
TRBV12-3/TRBV12-4	TRBJ2-7	TRBD2	NA	CASINSGISYEQYF	TGTGCCAGCATCAACAGCGGGATCAGTTACGAGCAGTACTTC
TRBV7-9	TRBJ1-2	NA	many	CASSLAENYGYTF	TGTGCCAGCAGCTTAGCGGAGAACTATGGCTACACCTTC